This T cell receptor (beta chain) stems from a study of blood T cell repertoires in COVID-19. Background on the study: From T cells, B-cell-depleted T cells, or PBMCs came the material, which was cDNA or gDNA.

How the authors handled the data: It was from reference gene primer amplification that nucleated cell counts were estimated. Sequencing used immunoSEQ multiplex PCR; TCRdb keeps in-frame clones, though not all of them. V, J and clone size are those of that table, while D and trimming were read from the DNA. The sample records 270,000 or so clones, approximately 83% being singletons. The germline CDR1 and CDR2 sequences are SSHAT and FNYEAQ (reference sequence). The CDR3 runs 14 residues. Participants, about 18 to 89 years old, spanned approximately 26 US areas. Recovered participants had two consecutive negative NP/OP PCR tests, healthcare professional clearance, or symptom resolution. As for this clone: An end of the junction does not agree with germline; a read error may underlie this.

The rearrangement joins TRBV7-7 to TRBJ2-3, with 8 positions matching TRBD1. The TCR sequence derives from a man between 50 and 59 years old who had recovered from COVID-19. The sequenced sample consisted of PBMCs or T cells enriched from blood (not recorded which). CDR3 sequence reads: CASSRQGSTDTQYF. In nucleotides, the CDR3 is TGTGCTAGCAGCCGACAGGGGAGCACAGATACGCAGTATTTT.